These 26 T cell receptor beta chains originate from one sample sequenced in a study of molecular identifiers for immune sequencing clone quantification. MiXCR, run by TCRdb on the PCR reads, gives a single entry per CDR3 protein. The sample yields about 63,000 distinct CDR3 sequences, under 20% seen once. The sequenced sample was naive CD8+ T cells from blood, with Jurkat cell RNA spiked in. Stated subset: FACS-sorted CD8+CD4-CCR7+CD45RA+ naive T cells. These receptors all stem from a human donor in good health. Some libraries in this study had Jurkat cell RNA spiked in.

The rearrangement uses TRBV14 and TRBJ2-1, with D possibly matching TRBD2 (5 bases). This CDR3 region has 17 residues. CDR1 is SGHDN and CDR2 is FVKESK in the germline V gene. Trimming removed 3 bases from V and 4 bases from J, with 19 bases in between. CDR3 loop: CASSHRLTSGPYNEQFF. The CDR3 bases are TGTGCCAGCAGCCACAGACTTACCAGCGGACCTTACAATGAGCAGTTCTTC. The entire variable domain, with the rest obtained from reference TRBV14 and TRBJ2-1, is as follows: EAGVTQFPSHSVIEKGQTVTLRCDPISGHDNLYWYRRVMGKEIKFLLHFVKESKQDESGMPNNRFLAERTGGTYSTLKVQPAELEDSGVYFCASSHRLTSGPYNEQFFGPGTRLTVL.

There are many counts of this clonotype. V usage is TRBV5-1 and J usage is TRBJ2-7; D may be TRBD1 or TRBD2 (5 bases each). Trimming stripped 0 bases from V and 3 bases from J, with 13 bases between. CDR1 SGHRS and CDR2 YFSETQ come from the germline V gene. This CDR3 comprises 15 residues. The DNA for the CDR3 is TGCGCCAGCAGCTTGGGACTCGGGGCTGGCTACGAGCAGTACTTC. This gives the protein CASSLGLGAGYEQYF.

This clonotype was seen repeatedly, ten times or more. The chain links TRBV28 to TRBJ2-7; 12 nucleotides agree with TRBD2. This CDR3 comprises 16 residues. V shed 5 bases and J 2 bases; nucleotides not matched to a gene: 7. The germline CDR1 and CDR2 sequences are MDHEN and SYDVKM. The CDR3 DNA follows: TGTGCCAGCAGTCATCTAGCGGGAGGGATGACCTACGAGCAGTACTTC. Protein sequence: CASSHLAGGMTYEQYF.

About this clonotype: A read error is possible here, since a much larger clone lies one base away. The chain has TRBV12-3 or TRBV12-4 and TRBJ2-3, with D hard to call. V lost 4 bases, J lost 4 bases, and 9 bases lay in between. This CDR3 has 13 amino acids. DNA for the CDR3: TGTGCCAGCAGTTCTGTGTGGGCAGATACGCAGTATTTT. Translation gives CASSSVWADTQYF.

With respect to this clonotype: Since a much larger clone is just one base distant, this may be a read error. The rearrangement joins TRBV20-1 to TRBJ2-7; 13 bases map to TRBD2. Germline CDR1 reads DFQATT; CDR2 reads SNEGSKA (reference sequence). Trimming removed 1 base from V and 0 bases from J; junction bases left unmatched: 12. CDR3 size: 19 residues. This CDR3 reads CSARGLGTSGTLYSYEQYV. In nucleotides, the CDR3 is TGCAGTGCTAGAGGTCTGGGGACTAGCGGGACGCTATACTCCTACGAGCAGTACGTC.

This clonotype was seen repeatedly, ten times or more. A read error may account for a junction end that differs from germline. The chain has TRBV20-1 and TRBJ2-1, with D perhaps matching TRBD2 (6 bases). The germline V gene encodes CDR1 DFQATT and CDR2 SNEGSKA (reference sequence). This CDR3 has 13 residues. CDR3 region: CSARDLGGNEQFF. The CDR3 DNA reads TGCAGTGCCAGAGATCTAGGAGGGAATGAGCAGTTCTTC.

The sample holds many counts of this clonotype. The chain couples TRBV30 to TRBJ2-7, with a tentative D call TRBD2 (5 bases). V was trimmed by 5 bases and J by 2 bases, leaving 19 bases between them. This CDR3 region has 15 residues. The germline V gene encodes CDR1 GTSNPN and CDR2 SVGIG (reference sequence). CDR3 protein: CAWAGLGQEAYEQYF. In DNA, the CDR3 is TGTGCCTGGGCTGGGCTAGGGCAGGAGGCCTACGAGCAGTACTTC.

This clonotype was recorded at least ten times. In DNA, the CDR3 is TGTGCCAGCAGCCTCGGGACAGGGATATATGGCTACACCTTC. This sequence encodes CASSLGTGIYGYTF. This chain connects TRBV7-9 to TRBJ1-2; 9 bases map to TRBD1. The CDR3 is made up of 14 amino acids. Germline loops: CDR1 SEHNR, CDR2 FQNEAQ (reference sequence). J was trimmed by 5 bases and V by 5 bases; bases with no gene match: 6. The whole variable domain, remainder taken from reference TRBV7-9 and TRBJ1-2, is DTGVSQNPRHKITKRGQNVTFRCDPISEHNRLYWYRQTLGQGPEFLTYFQNEAQLEKSRLLSDRFSAERPKGSFSTLEIQRTEQGDSAMYLCASSLGTGIYGYTFGSGTRLTVV.

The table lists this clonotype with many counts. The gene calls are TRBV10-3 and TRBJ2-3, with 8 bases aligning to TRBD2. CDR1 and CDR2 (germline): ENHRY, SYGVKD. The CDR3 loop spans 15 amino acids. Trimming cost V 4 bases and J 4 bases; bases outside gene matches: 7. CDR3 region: CAISGEAGESDTQYF. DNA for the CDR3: TGTGCCATCAGTGGCGAAGCGGGAGAGTCAGATACGCAGTATTTT.

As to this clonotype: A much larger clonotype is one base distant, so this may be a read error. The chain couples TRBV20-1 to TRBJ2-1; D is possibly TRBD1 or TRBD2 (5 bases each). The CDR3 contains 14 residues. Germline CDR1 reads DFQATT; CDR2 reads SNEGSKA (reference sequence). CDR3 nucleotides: TGCAGTGCTAGCCGGGACGTGGGATTCGGTGAGCGGTTCTTC. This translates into CSASRDVGFGERFF.

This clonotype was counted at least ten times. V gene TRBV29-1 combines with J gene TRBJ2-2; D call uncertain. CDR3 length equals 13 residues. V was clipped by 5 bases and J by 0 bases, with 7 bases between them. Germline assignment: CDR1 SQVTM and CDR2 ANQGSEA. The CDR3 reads CSVYDPNTGELFF. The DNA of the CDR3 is TGCAGCGTTTACGACCCGAACACCGGGGAGCTGTTTTTT.

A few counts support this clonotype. The CDR3 here is CASSLETELAKNIQYF. CDR3 coding DNA: TGTGCCAGCAGTTTAGAAACAGAACTAGCCAAAAACATTCAGTACTTC. The chain carries TRBV28 and TRBJ2-4; the D is unclear. The CDR3 sequence is 16 residues long. Germline CDR1 and CDR2: MDHEN and SYDVKM. The ends were cut back, 2 bases at V and 0 bases at J, with 11 bases in the middle. The full variable domain, its missing parts supplied by reference TRBV28 and TRBJ2-4, is DVKVTQSSRYLVKRTGEKVFLECVQDMDHENMFWYRQDPGLGLRLIYFSYDVKMKEKGDIPEGYSVSREKKERFSLILESASTNQTSMYLCASSLETELAKNIQYFGAGTRLSVL.

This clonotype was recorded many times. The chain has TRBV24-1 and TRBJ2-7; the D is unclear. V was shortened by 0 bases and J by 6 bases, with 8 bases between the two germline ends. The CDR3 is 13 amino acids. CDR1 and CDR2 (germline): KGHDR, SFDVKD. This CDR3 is CATSDLPWVEQYF. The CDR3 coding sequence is TGTGCCACCAGTGATTTGCCCTGGGTCGAGCAGTACTTC.

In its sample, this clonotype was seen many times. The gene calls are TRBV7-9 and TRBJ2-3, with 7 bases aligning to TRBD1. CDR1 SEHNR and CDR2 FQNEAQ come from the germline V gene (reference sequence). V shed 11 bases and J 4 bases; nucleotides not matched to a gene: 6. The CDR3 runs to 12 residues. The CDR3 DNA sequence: TGTGCCGACAGGGCGGGCCCAGATACGCAGTATTTT. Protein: CADRAGPDTQYF.

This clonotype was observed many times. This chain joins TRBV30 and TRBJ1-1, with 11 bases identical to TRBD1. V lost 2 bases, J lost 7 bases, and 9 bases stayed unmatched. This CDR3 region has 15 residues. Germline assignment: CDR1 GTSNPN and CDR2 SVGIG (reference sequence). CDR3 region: CAWSTRTGGLNEAFF. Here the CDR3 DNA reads TGTGCCTGGAGTACGCGGACAGGGGGCTTGAATGAAGCTTTCTTT. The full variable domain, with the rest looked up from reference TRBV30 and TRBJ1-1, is SQTIHQWPATLVQPVGSPLSLECTVEGTSNPNLYWYRQAAGRGLQLLFYSVGIGQISSEVPQNLSASRPQDRQFILSSKKLLLSDSGFYLCAWSTRTGGLNEAFFGQGTRLTVV.

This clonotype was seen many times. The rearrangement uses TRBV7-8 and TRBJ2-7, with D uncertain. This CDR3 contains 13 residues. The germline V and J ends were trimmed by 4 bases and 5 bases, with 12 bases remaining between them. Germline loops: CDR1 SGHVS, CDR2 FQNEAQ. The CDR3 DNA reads TGTGCCAGCAGCTCCGGCCCTTCGAACGAGCAGTACTTC. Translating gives CASSSGPSNEQYF.

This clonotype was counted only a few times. CDR3 nucleotide sequence: TGTGCCAGCAGTTATGACAGCGGGGAGCAGTTCTTC. Encoded protein: CASSYDSGEQFF. The rearrangement joins TRBV9 to TRBJ2-1, with a possible D match to TRBD2 (6 bases). Trimming removed 5 bases at V and 10 bases at J, with 13 bases between. CDR3 length equals 12 residues. Germline loops: CDR1 SGDLS, CDR2 YYNGEE. Based on the CDR3 plus reference TRBV9 and TRBJ2-1, the full variable domain is DSGVTQTPKHLITATGQRVTLRCSPRSGDLSVYWYQQSLDQGLQFLIQYYNGEERAKGNILERFSAQQFPDLHSELNLSSLELGDSALYFCASSYDSGEQFFGPGTRLTVL.

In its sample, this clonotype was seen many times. CDR3 nucleotides: TGCAGTGCTAGTTTGGGGGCCAGAGGGACTAGCGGCTCCTACGAGCAGTACTTC. As protein: CSASLGARGTSGSYEQYF. The V gene is TRBV20-1, the J gene TRBJ2-7; 11 nucleotides match TRBD2. CDR1 and CDR2 from the germline V gene are DFQATT and SNEGSKA (reference sequence). The CDR3 has 18 amino acids. With V trimmed by 3 bases and J by 0 bases, 13 bases remained unmatched.

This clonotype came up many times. The DNA of the CDR3 is TGTGCCAGCAGCCCTACCGGGGGATTGGGCTACAATGAGCAGTTCTTC. This encodes CASSPTGGLGYNEQFF. The J gene is TRBJ2-1, the V gene TRBV7-9, with D possibly matching TRBD2 (6 bases). V was cut by 5 bases and J by 3 bases, with 17 bases left in between. CDR1 is SEHNR, CDR2 FQNEAQ, per germline (reference sequence). The CDR3 covers 16 residues.

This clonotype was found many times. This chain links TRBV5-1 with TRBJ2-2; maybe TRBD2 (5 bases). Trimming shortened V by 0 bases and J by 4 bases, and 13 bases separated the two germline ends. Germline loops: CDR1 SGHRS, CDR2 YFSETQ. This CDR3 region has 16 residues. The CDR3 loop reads CASSLVTQRPTGELFF. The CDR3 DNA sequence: TGCGCCAGCAGCTTGGTCACTCAGCGGCCCACCGGGGAGCTGTTTTTT. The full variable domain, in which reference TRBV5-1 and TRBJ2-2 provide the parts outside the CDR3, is KAGVTQTPRYLIKTRGQQVTLSCSPISGHRSVSWYQQTPGQGLQFLFEYFSETQRNKGNFPGRFSGRQFSNSRSEMNVSTLELGDSALYLCASSLVTQRPTGELFFGEGSRLTVL.

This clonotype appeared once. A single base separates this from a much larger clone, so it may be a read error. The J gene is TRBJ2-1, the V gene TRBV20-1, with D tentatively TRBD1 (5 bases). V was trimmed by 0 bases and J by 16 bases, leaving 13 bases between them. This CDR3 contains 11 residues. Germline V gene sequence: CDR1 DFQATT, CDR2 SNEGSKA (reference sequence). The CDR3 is CSARDWGYLFF. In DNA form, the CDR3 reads TGCAGTGCTAGAGACTGGGGCTACCTATTCTTC.

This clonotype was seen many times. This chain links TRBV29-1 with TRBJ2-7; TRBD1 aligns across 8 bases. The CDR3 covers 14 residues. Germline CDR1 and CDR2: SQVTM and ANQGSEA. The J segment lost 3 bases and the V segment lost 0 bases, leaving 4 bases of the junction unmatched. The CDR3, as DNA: TGCAGCGTTGAAGATCCGACAGGGGTCTACGAGCAGTACTTC. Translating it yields CSVEDPTGVYEQYF.

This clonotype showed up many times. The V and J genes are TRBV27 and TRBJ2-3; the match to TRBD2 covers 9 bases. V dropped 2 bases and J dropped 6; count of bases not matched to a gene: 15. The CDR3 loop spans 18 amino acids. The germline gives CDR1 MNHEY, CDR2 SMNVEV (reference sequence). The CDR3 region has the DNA TGTGCCAGCAGTTTAACGCTAGCGGGACAGAAAGGTTACGATACGCAGTATTTT. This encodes CASSLTLAGQKGYDTQYF.

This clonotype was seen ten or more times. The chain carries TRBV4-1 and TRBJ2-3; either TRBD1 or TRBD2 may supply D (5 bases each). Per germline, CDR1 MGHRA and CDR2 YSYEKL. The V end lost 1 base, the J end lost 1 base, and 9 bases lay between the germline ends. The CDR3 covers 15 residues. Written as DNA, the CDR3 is TGCGCCAGCAGCCAAGCGGGACGCGGCACAGATACGCAGTATTTT. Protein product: CASSQAGRGTDTQYF.

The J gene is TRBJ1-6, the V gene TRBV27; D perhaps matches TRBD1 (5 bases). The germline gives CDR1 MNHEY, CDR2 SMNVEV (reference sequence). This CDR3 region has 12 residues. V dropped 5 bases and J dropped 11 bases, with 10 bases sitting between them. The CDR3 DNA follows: TGTGCCAGCAGTCAACAGGCGGCACCCCTCCACTTT. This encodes CASSQQAAPLHF.

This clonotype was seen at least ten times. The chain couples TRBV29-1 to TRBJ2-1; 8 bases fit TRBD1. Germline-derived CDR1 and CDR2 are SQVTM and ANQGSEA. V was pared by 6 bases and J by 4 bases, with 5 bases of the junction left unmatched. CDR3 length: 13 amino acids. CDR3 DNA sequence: TGCAGCGTGGAGACAGGGGAGTACAATGAGCAGTTCTTC. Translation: CSVETGEYNEQFF.